The 28 T cell receptor beta chains below were found in one sample sequenced in a study of blood T cell repertoires in COVID-19. Here immunoSEQ multiplex PCR was the method, and the copy in TCRdb shows in-frame clones only, minus some. The sample comprises some 340,000 clones, roughly four fifths of which are singletons, and about 5.4% rests with the top ten. The sequenced sample consisted of PBMCs or T cells enriched from blood (not recorded which). Receptors were obtained from a woman between 50 and 59 years old who had recovered from COVID-19.

This clone was observed at least ten times. The chain uses TRBV14 and TRBJ2-2, with D perhaps TRBD1 (5 bases). Germline CDR1 reads SGHDN; CDR2 reads FVKESK. V dropped 1 base and J dropped 7 bases, with 13 bases sitting between them. The CDR3 is 15 amino acids. The DNA for the CDR3 is TGTGCCAGCAGCCAAGGCTCAGGGAAAGGCGGGGAGCTGTTTTTT. Protein: CASSQGSGKGGELFF. The full variable domain, rest sourced from reference TRBV14 and TRBJ2-2, is EAGVTQFPSHSVIEKGQTVTLRCDPISGHDNLYWYRRVMGKEIKFLLHFVKESKQDESGMPNNRFLAERTGGTYSTLKVQPAELEDSGVYFCASSQGSGKGGELFFGEGSRLTVL.

There are a few counts of this clone. The V gene is TRBV7-2, the J gene TRBJ1-3, with 7 bases identical to TRBD1. The J segment lost 4 bases and the V segment lost 6 bases, leaving 15 bases of the junction unmatched. The CDR3 spans 17 residues. Germline assignment: CDR1 SGHTA and CDR2 FQGNSA. The CDR3 sequence is CASSPTGESRRGNTIYF. The CDR3 DNA follows: TGTGCCAGCAGTCCAACAGGGGAGTCGCGTCGGGGAAACACCATATATTTT.

The chain uses TRBV5-6 and TRBJ1-4; D may be TRBD1 (5 bases). The germline gives CDR1 SGHDT, CDR2 YYEEEE. This CDR3 has 15 residues. V shed 3 bases and J shed 8 bases, with 17 bases lying between them. For the CDR3, the DNA is TGTGCCAGCAGCTCTCGGGGGACCGCTGGGGAAAAACTGTTTTTT. Residues: CASSSRGTAGEKLFF.

This chain uses TRBV30 with TRBJ2-3, with TRBD1 matching over 11 bases. J lost 4 bases, V lost 2 bases, and 5 bases had no gene match. Germline V CDR1 and CDR2: GTSNPN, SVGIG (reference sequence). The CDR3 is 15 amino acids. In nucleotides, the CDR3 is TGTGCCTGGAGTCCCGGACAGGGGGCTTCAGATACGCAGTATTTT. Its protein product is CAWSPGQGASDTQYF.

The genes are TRBV15 and TRBJ1-1, with TRBD1 matching over 9 bases. This CDR3 has 14 amino acids. Losses at the gene ends were 4 bases for V and 2 bases for J; bases not matched to a gene: 2. Germline V CDR1 and CDR2: LNHNV, YYDKDF (reference sequence). The CDR3: CATSKDRGNTEAFF. CDR3 coding DNA: TGTGCCACCAGCAAGGACAGGGGAAACACTGAAGCTTTCTTT.

Concerning this clone itself: Its ends do not fully match the called genes, so a read error is possible. The CDR3 sequence: CASTQQREETQYF. CDR3 bases: TGTGCCAGCACCCAACAGCGTGAAGAGACCCAGTACTTC. This chain connects TRBV3-1 (or the pseudogene TRBV3-2) to TRBJ2-5; D gene uncertain. CDR1 LGHDT and CDR2 YNNKEL come from the germline V gene (reference sequence). The CDR3 totals 13 residues.

The V call is TRBV4-2, the J call TRBJ2-5; 9 nucleotides agree with TRBD1. Unmatched junction bases numbered 11, after V lost 4 bases and J lost 5 bases. The CDR3 sequence is 16 residues long. Germline V gives CDR1 LGHNA, CDR2 YNFKEQ. CDR3 DNA: TGTGCCAGCAGCCCAGGGACAGGGAGCCCGGGGGAGACCCAGTACTTC. It yields the protein CASSPGTGSPGETQYF.

This sequence joins TRBV4-2 and TRBJ1-6; a possible D gene is TRBD1 (6 bases). This CDR3 is 16 amino acids long. Germline CDR1 reads LGHNA; CDR2 reads YNFKEQ. The V gene lost 0 bases and the J gene lost 8 bases, with 14 bases spanning the gap. DNA for the CDR3: TGTGCCAGCAGCCAAGATCCCAGGGGCTGGGATTCACCCCTCCACTTT. Translating it yields CASSQDPRGWDSPLHF.

The chain is built from TRBV5-6 and TRBJ1-3, with D possibly being TRBD1 (5 bases). This CDR3 is 16 amino acids long. Trimming cost V 3 bases and J 3 bases, with 16 bases left between them. Germline CDR1 and CDR2: SGHDT and YYEEEE. The CDR3 region has the DNA TGTGCCAGCAGCTCGTATAAGGACAAACTTGGAAACACCATATATTTT. This codes for CASSSYKDKLGNTIYF.

The V gene is TRBV19, the J gene TRBJ2-1; D is possibly TRBD2 (6 bases). Germline loops: CDR1 LNHDA, CDR2 SQIVND (reference sequence). The CDR3 is 14 residues long. The V end lost 3 bases, the J end lost 8 bases, and 14 bases lay between the germline ends. CDR3 sequence (DNA): TGTGCCAGTAGTATCGGCGCGGAGCGGGATGAGCAGTTCTTC. Protein product: CASSIGAERDEQFF.

The genes are TRBV7-2 and TRBJ2-2, with 7 bases identical to TRBD2. Germline CDR1 is SGHTA and CDR2 is FQGNSA. V lost 1 base and J lost 3; bases outside the gene matches: 5. The CDR3 length is 16 residues. The CDR3 is CASSLGGGSDTGELFF. The CDR3 DNA reads TGTGCCAGCAGCTTAGGGGGCGGGAGTGACACCGGGGAGCTGTTTTTT.

The chain uses TRBV18 and TRBJ2-7, with TRBD1 matching over 7 bases. CDR1 is KGHSH, CDR2 LQKENI, per germline. Trimming at V came to 4 bases and at J to 1 base, leaving 7 bases not matched to a gene. CDR3 length: 15 amino acids. CDR3 sequence reads: CASSLDRVVSYEQYF. The CDR3 region has the DNA TGTGCCAGCTCACTTGACAGGGTAGTTTCCTACGAGCAGTACTTC. Complete variable domain (other parts from reference TRBV18 and TRBJ2-7): NAGVMQNPRHLVRRRGQEARLRCSPMKGHSHVYWYRQLPEEGLKFMVYLQKENIIDESGMPKERFSAEFPKEGPSILRIQQVVRGDSAAYFCASSLDRVVSYEQYFGPGTRLTVT.

This rearrangement joins TRBV11-3 to TRBJ2-3; no clear D. This CDR3 region has 13 residues. V dropped 1 base and J dropped 6 bases, with 8 bases sitting between them. CDR1 and CDR2 from the germline V gene are SGHNT and YENEEA. The CDR3 region has the DNA TGTGCCAGCAGCTTAGTTGAGCTGGATACGCAGTATTTT. Its translation: CASSLVELDTQYF.

The chain combines TRBV11-3 with TRBJ1-1, with a tentative D call TRBD1 (6 bases). Trimming took off 2 bases at V and 8 bases at J, with 12 bases between the two ends. The CDR3 loop spans 13 amino acids. From germline, CDR1 is SGHNT and CDR2 YENEEA. CDR3 amino acids: CASSLQGSREAFF. The CDR3, as DNA: TGTGCCAGCAGCTTACAGGGGTCACGCGAAGCTTTCTTT.

V is TRBV29-1 and J is TRBJ1-2, with 7 bases aligning to TRBD1. Germline loops: CDR1 SQVTM, CDR2 ANQGSEA. The V segment lost 1 base and the J segment 10 bases; nucleotides outside the gene matches: 6. CDR3 size: 12 residues. This CDR3 is CSVEGYRGTYTF. The CDR3 DNA sequence: TGCAGCGTTGAAGGGTACAGGGGTACCTACACCTTC.

The CDR3 coding sequence is TGTGCCAGCAGCTTAGTCAGAATGAACACCGGGGAGCTGTTTTTT. Protein: CASSLVRMNTGELFF. The chain recombines TRBV7-6 with TRBJ2-2; no clear D gene. Trimming removed 1 base from V and 1 base from J, with 7 bases in between. Germline V gives CDR1 SGHVS, CDR2 FNYEAQ. The CDR3 length is 15 residues.

The chain joins TRBV6-2 or TRBV6-3 to TRBJ2-2; TRBD2 agrees at 14 bases. The germline gives CDR1 MNHEY, CDR2 SVGEGT. The V gene end was trimmed by 5 bases and the J gene end by 6 bases; junction bases not matched to a gene: 5. CDR3 length: 16 residues. In DNA form, the CDR3 reads TGTGCCAGCAGTCTGACTAGCGGGAGGGTGTCCGGGGAGCTGTTTTTT. This codes for CASSLTSGRVSGELFF.

DNA for the CDR3: TGTGCCAGCAGCTTATATGGCAGATTAAATTCACCCCTCCACTTT. Translation: CASSLYGRLNSPLHF. This chain joins TRBV7-8 and TRBJ1-6, with D uncertain. V lost 2 bases, J lost 7 bases, and 12 bases lay in between. The CDR3 runs 15 residues. From germline, CDR1 is SGHVS and CDR2 FQNEAQ.

The chain couples TRBV30 to TRBJ1-3, with D possibly TRBD1 on 6 matching bases. The CDR3 has 14 residues. From germline, CDR1 is GTSNPN and CDR2 SVGIG (reference sequence). The DNA of the CDR3 is TGTGCATGGGAACAGGGAAAAGGGGGAAACACCATATATTTT. The encoded protein is CAWEQGKGGNTIYF.

The CDR3 region is CASSHVRGQGASGGYTF. DNA of the CDR3: TGCGCCAGCAGCCACGTCCGGGGGCAGGGGGCCTCGGGTGGCTACACCTTC. The gene calls are TRBV4-3 and TRBJ1-2; 8 positions agree with TRBD1. Germline V gene sequence: CDR1 LGHNA, CDR2 YSLEER. The CDR3 is made up of 17 amino acids. The V segment lost 3 bases and the J segment 7 bases; nucleotides outside the gene matches: 16.

The chain uses TRBV27 and TRBJ1-1; 7 bases are a match to TRBD1. Trimming cost V 7 bases and J 8 bases; bases outside gene matches: 19. Germline V gene lookup returns CDR1 MNHEY and CDR2 SMNVEV (reference sequence). The CDR3 covers 16 residues. The CDR3 is CASNLFKGTEISEAFF. CDR3 coding DNA: TGTGCCAGCAACCTATTTAAGGGGACAGAGATCTCAGAAGCTTTCTTT.

J is TRBJ1-3 and V is TRBV7-2; D perhaps matches TRBD1 (6 bases). The CDR3 runs to 15 residues. Trimming shortened V by 0 bases and J by 2 bases, and 8 bases separated the two germline ends. Germline loops: CDR1 SGHTA, CDR2 FQGNSA. CDR3: CASSLAGGTGNTIYF. CDR3 nucleotide sequence: TGTGCCAGCAGCTTAGCAGGGGGAACTGGAAACACCATATATTTT.

The rearrangement uses TRBV30 and TRBJ1-3, with D uncertain. V dropped 7 bases and J dropped 0 bases, with 22 bases sitting between them. Germline values: CDR1 GTSNPN, CDR2 SVGIG (reference sequence). The CDR3 loop spans 17 amino acids. The CDR3 reads CALRPRELSFSGNTIYF. CDR3 bases: TGTGCCTTAAGACCCCGGGAACTTTCGTTCTCTGGAAACACCATATATTTT.

The genes are TRBV6-1 and TRBJ1-1, with TRBD1 matching 10 bases. The germline V gene encodes CDR1 MNHNS and CDR2 SASEGT. CDR3 length: 16 amino acids. The V segment lost 4 bases and the J segment 4 bases; nucleotides outside the gene matches: 9. The CDR3 sequence is CASSVPGQGPGTEAFF. The CDR3 DNA reads TGTGCCAGCAGTGTCCCGGGACAGGGGCCGGGCACTGAAGCTTTCTTT.

The chain is built from TRBV13 and TRBJ2-3; 9 bases agree with TRBD2. The germline gives CDR1 PRHDT, CDR2 FYEKMQ (reference sequence). With 5 bases clipped from V and 0 bases from J, the junction kept 9 bases outside the gene matches. The CDR3 length is 17 residues. The CDR3 coding sequence is TGTGCCAGCAGCCGAACGGGACTAGCAGTTAGCACAGATACGCAGTATTTT. Residues: CASSRTGLAVSTDTQYF.

This sequence joins TRBV19 and TRBJ2-3; D uncertain. Germline V gene lookup returns CDR1 LNHDA and CDR2 SQIVND (reference sequence). The V end was cut by 4 bases, the J end by 2 bases, with 4 bases between. This CDR3 comprises 12 residues. CDR3 DNA sequence: TGTGCCAGTAGTAAATACACAGATACGCAGTATTTT. Translation: CASSKYTDTQYF.

This chain joins TRBV19 and TRBJ2-2, with D hard to call. This CDR3 has 15 residues. V was clipped by 2 bases and J by 2 bases, with 9 bases between them. From germline, CDR1 is LNHDA and CDR2 SQIVND (reference sequence). The CDR3 DNA reads as TGTGCCAGTAGTATAAGAGGAGTCAACACCGGGGAGCTGTTTTTT. Its translation: CASSIRGVNTGELFF.

The genes are TRBV6-5 and TRBJ2-7; possible D gene TRBD2, 6 bases. V lost 2 bases, J lost 7 bases, and 18 bases lay in between. The CDR3 sequence is 15 residues long. Per the germline V gene, CDR1 is MNHEY and CDR2 is SVGAGI. DNA of the CDR3: TGTGCCAGCAGTTACCAGGGCCGCATGGCGGGGGAGCAGTACTTC. This encodes CASSYQGRMAGEQYF.